This TCR beta chain was obtained from a study of shared clonotypes between healthy human individuals. Using immunoSEQ multiplex PCR, the repertoire was profiled, and TCRdb retains in-frame clones only, with some absent. The repertoire holds roughly 2.5 million clones, 90% to 95% seen once, with roughly 0.15% in the top ten. Regarding this clone: Its cognate antigen is unknown. In the same sample, other DNA sequences code for this CDR3.

Study-wide results and caveats: Sorted-subset samples were not fully sequenced, rarefaction indicated. Read depth was anticipated to influence clonotype sharing among donors. Generation probabilities of non-shared clonotypes were lower (relative to those shared by all four donors).

Germline CDR1 reads SGHDT; CDR2 reads YYEEEE. Trimming left V 4 bases short and J 1 base short, with 9 bases between. This CDR3 contains 13 residues. The chain links TRBV5-6 to TRBJ2-7; D uncertain. The source of this sequence is a young man in good health. The sample comprised naive CD4+ T cells sorted from blood. Described subset: CD45RA+ positively selected. This CDR3 reads CASSPGPSYEQYF. CDR3 bases: TGTGCCAGCAGCCCCGGCCCTTCCTACGAGCAGTACTTC.